The 32 T cell receptor beta chains listed next were all sequenced from one sample in a study of beta chain features in type 1 diabetes. What was sequenced were expressed TCRB transcripts, since all of the isolated RNA had been reverse transcribed. TCRdb's table, derived via immunoSEQ multiplex PCR, lists solely in-frame clones and lacks some. There are a few hundred thousand clones in the sample; approximately 15% occur only once, and roughly 0.019% lies in the top ten. Sequences were obtained from naive CD4+ T cells from blood. These TCRs come from a woman between 18 and 30 years old in good health.

The chain couples TRBV5-4 to TRBJ2-3; perhaps TRBD2 as D (5 bases). Looked up from germline, CDR1 is SGHNT and CDR2 is YYREEE (reference sequence). The ends were cut back, 3 bases at V and 6 bases at J, with 11 bases in the middle. The length of the CDR3 is 13 residues. The CDR3 DNA reads TGTGCCAGCAGCTCCGTAGCGTCGGATACGCAGTATTTT. Its translation is CASSSVASDTQYF.

The rearrangement links TRBV6-1 to TRBJ2-1, with TRBD2 as a possible D gene (5 bases). Germline V gene sequence: CDR1 MNHNS, CDR2 SASEGT. The CDR3 runs to 14 residues. V dropped 8 bases and J dropped 0 bases, with 11 bases sitting between them. The CDR3, as DNA: TGTGCCAGCGAGGGCTCGCGCTCCTACAATGAGCAGTTCTTC. Encoded protein: CASEGSRSYNEQFF.

In its sample, this clone was seen a few times. The chain couples TRBV29-1 to TRBJ2-6, with D perhaps TRBD2 (7 bases). This CDR3 contains 16 residues. Per germline, CDR1 SQVTM and CDR2 ANQGSEA. V dropped 3 bases and J dropped 0 bases, with 12 bases sitting between them. CDR3 bases: TGCAGCGTTGATGGGGGGGCCTACTCTGGGGCCAACGTCCTGACTTTC. This translates into CSVDGGAYSGANVLTF. Combining the CDR3 with reference TRBV29-1 and TRBJ2-6 gives the whole variable domain SAVISQKPSRDICQRGTSLTIQCQVDSQVTMMFWYRQQPGQSLTLIATANQGSEATYESGFVIDKFPISRPNLTFSTLTVSNMSPEDSSIYLCSVDGGAYSGANVLTFGAGSRLTVL.

In nucleotides, the CDR3 is TGTGCCACCAGCAATGGACAGCAGAGATTTGTCACTGAAGCTTTCTTT. This gives the protein CATSNGQQRFVTEAFF. The genes are TRBV15 and TRBJ1-1; possibly TRBD1 for D (6 bases). V was clipped by 4 bases and J by 4 bases, with 19 bases between them. The CDR3 contains 16 residues. Per the germline V gene, CDR1 is LNHNV and CDR2 is YYDKDF (reference sequence).

The rearrangement joins TRBV28 to TRBJ2-1; TRBD1 matches 8 bases. The V gene's germline CDR1 is MDHEN and CDR2 SYDVKM. The CDR3 runs 15 residues. The junction had 10 bases not matched to a gene; V was cut back by 8 bases and J by 4 bases. In nucleotides, the CDR3 is TGTGCCAGCGGCGCCGGGACAGGTCAATACAATGAGCAGTTCTTC. It is translated as CASGAGTGQYNEQFF.

The rearrangement joins TRBV5-1 to TRBJ2-3; 10 bases are a match to TRBD2. The V segment lost 3 bases and the J segment 1 base; nucleotides outside the gene matches: 5. The length of the CDR3 is 16 residues. Germline lookup yields CDR1 SGHRS and CDR2 YFSETQ. The CDR3 is CASSYRAGGGTDTQYF. In DNA, the CDR3 is TGCGCCAGCAGCTACCGAGCGGGAGGGGGCACAGATACGCAGTATTTT.

The chain uses TRBV28 and TRBJ2-1, with 9 positions matching TRBD2. The CDR3 extends over 15 amino acids. After removal of 7 bases from V and 7 bases from J, the junction contained 11 bases not matched to a gene. Per the germline V gene, CDR1 is MDHEN and CDR2 is SYDVKM. The CDR3 loop reads CASTTAGGGVNEQFF. CDR3 DNA sequence: TGTGCCAGCACCACAGCGGGAGGAGGGGTGAATGAGCAGTTCTTC.

This clone was recorded a few times. Other DNA sequences in the sample encode the same CDR3. The rearrangement joins TRBV30 to TRBJ1-2; 7 bases line up with TRBD1. The V and J ends lost 2 bases and 2 bases, in that order; junction bases with no gene match: 2. CDR3 size: 13 residues. Germline values: CDR1 GTSNPN, CDR2 SVGIG (reference sequence). The CDR3 sequence: CAWSPTGNYGYTF. The CDR3 DNA sequence: TGTGCCTGGAGTCCGACAGGGAACTATGGCTACACCTTC.

This clone was detected only a few times. In the same sample, other DNA sequences code for this CDR3. The chain links TRBV30 to TRBJ2-5; D is uncertain. Germline V gives CDR1 GTSNPN, CDR2 SVGIG (reference sequence). The V end was cut by 1 base, the J end by 2 bases, with 2 bases between. This CDR3 is 11 amino acids long. CDR3 in DNA: TGTGCCTGGAGTGCGCAAGAGACCCAGTACTTC. Protein product: CAWSAQETQYF.

This clone has a handful of counts. V usage is TRBV10-3 and J usage is TRBJ2-3, with 8 nucleotides matching TRBD2. The V and J ends lost 6 bases and 1 base, in that order; junction bases with no gene match: 3. Germline V gene lookup returns CDR1 ENHRY and CDR2 SYGVKD. This CDR3 is 14 amino acids long. DNA for the CDR3: TGTGCCATCAGGGCGGGAGGCCGCACAGATACGCAGTATTTT. Protein product: CAIRAGGRTDTQYF.

This chain links TRBV29-1 with TRBJ2-2; 11 nucleotides match TRBD2. The CDR3 consists of 15 residues. Germline V gives CDR1 SQVTM, CDR2 ANQGSEA. Germline trimming cut 6 bases from V and 5 bases from J; bases unmatched to any gene: 8. The CDR3 reads CSVATSGIGTGELFF. DNA for the CDR3: TGCAGCGTCGCGACTAGCGGGATAGGTACCGGGGAGCTGTTTTTT.

The chain combines TRBV7-9 with TRBJ2-1; 14 nucleotides align to TRBD2. CDR3 length: 16 residues. Trimming removed 5 bases from V and 6 bases from J; junction bases left unmatched: 6. CDR1 SEHNR and CDR2 FQNEAQ come from the germline V gene (reference sequence). The CDR3 nucleotides read TGTGCCAGCAGCCCGTGGACTAGCGGGAGGACCAATGAGCAGTTCTTC. As protein: CASSPWTSGRTNEQFF.

The chain joins TRBV29-1 to TRBJ2-5; tentative D call: TRBD2 (5 bases). The CDR3 has 16 amino acids. Trimming took off 0 bases at V and 5 bases at J, with 19 bases between the two ends. The V gene's germline CDR1 is SQVTM and CDR2 ANQGSEA. This CDR3 reads CSVEDLAKAWLETQYF. CDR3 coding DNA: TGCAGCGTTGAAGATCTAGCCAAGGCCTGGTTGGAGACCCAGTACTTC. Filled out from reference TRBV29-1 and TRBJ2-5, the complete variable domain reads SAVISQKPSRDICQRGTSLTIQCQVDSQVTMMFWYRQQPGQSLTLIATANQGSEATYESGFVIDKFPISRPNLTFSTLTVSNMSPEDSSIYLCSVEDLAKAWLETQYFGPGTRLLVL.

This clone was seen a few times. The gene calls are TRBV29-1 and TRBJ2-2, with 7 positions matching TRBD2. V lost 2 bases, J lost 5 bases, and 5 bases stayed unmatched. This CDR3 comprises 14 residues. The germline V gene has CDR1 SQVTM and CDR2 ANQGSEA. This CDR3 reads CSVESGTGTGELFF. DNA of the CDR3: TGCAGCGTTGAAAGCGGGACGGGTACCGGGGAGCTGTTTTTT.

This chain uses TRBV15 with TRBJ2-1; 8 positions match TRBD2. This CDR3 comprises 15 residues. V lost 2 bases to trimming and J lost 4 bases; unmatched junction nucleotides: 4. Germline V lookup: CDR1 LNHNV, CDR2 YYDKDF (reference sequence). CDR3 nucleotides: TGTGCCACCAGCAGAACCGGGACTAGTTACAATGAGCAGTTCTTC. Translation gives CATSRTGTSYNEQFF. Complete variable domain (other parts from reference TRBV15 and TRBJ2-1): DAMVIQNPRYQVTQFGKPVTLSCSQTLNHNVMYWYQQKSSQAPKLLFHYYDKDFNNEADTPDNFQSRRPNTSFCFLDIRSPGLGDTAMYLCATSRTGTSYNEQFFGPGTRLTVL.

The V call is TRBV2, the J call TRBJ1-1; D perhaps matches TRBD1 (5 bases). Germline V lookup: CDR1 SNHLY, CDR2 FYNNEI. V shed 7 bases and J shed 5 bases, with 17 bases lying between them. The CDR3 has 14 amino acids. The CDR3 loop is CASNMGQGWTEAFF. The CDR3 DNA sequence: TGTGCCAGCAATATGGGGCAGGGATGGACTGAAGCTTTCTTT.

The sample holds a few counts of this clone. This chain joins TRBV30 and TRBJ1-3; D unclear. Looked up from germline, CDR1 is GTSNPN and CDR2 is SVGIG (reference sequence). Trimming removed 2 bases from V and 0 bases from J, with 8 bases in between. The CDR3 runs to 14 residues. The CDR3 bases are TGTGCCTGGAGTCTAGTCTCCTCTGGAAACACCATATATTTT. Amino acids: CAWSLVSSGNTIYF.

The chain carries TRBV15 and TRBJ2-4, with TRBD2 matching 9 bases. CDR3 length: 15 residues. V was clipped by 6 bases and J by 6 bases; unmatched bases: 9. Germline loops: CDR1 LNHNV, CDR2 YYDKDF (reference sequence). CDR3 amino acids: CATSRKREVGNIQYF. The DNA of the CDR3 is TGTGCCACCAGTAGAAAGCGGGAGGTGGGAAACATTCAGTACTTC.

The chain recombines TRBV7-2 with TRBJ1-1, with TRBD1 as a possible D gene (6 bases). Trimming took 1 base from V and 0 from J, leaving 9 bases between them. The CDR3 sequence is 15 residues long. The germline V gene encodes CDR1 SGHTA and CDR2 FQGNSA. The CDR3 is CASSLVGALNTEAFF. In nucleotides, the CDR3 is TGTGCCAGCAGCTTAGTGGGGGCTCTGAACACTGAAGCTTTCTTT.

This clone has only a few counts. CDR3 in amino acids: CATAPRGVTGELFF. DNA of the CDR3: TGTGCCACCGCCCCCCGGGGGGTCACCGGGGAGCTGTTTTTT. This chain connects TRBV15 to TRBJ2-2, with TRBD2 matching over 7 bases. V was pared by 8 bases and J by 4 bases, with 7 bases of the junction left unmatched. Germline assignment: CDR1 LNHNV and CDR2 YYDKDF (reference sequence). CDR3 size: 14 residues.

This clone has only a few counts. The chain recombines TRBV7-2 with TRBJ1-5; D remains unclear. The V end was cut by 2 bases, the J end by 6 bases, with 5 bases between. This CDR3 is 12 amino acids long. CDR1 is SGHTA and CDR2 is FQGNSA in the germline V gene. This CDR3 is CASSLMAQPQHF. CDR3 nucleotides: TGTGCCAGCAGCTTAATGGCTCAGCCCCAGCATTTT.

This clone has a handful of counts. The V gene is TRBV27, the J gene TRBJ2-7; 7 bases match TRBD1. In germline, CDR1 is MNHEY, CDR2 SMNVEV (reference sequence). This CDR3 contains 14 residues. The ends lost 4 bases at V and 0 bases at J; junction bases unmatched: 3. Here the CDR3 DNA reads TGTGCCAGCAGTTCCCGGGACAGCTCCTACGAGCAGTACTTC. Encoded protein: CASSSRDSSYEQYF.

This rearrangement joins TRBV29-1 to TRBJ2-3; D call uncertain. Germline V CDR1 and CDR2: SQVTM, ANQGSEA. The CDR3 covers 11 residues. Trimming took off 2 bases at V and 4 bases at J, with 4 bases between the two ends. The CDR3 DNA is TGCAGCGTTGAATCTTCAGATACGCAGTATTTT. Amino acid sequence: CSVESSDTQYF.

The genes are TRBV6-6 and TRBJ1-1; 7 nucleotides align to TRBD1. Germline CDR1 is MNHNY and CDR2 is SVGAGI (reference sequence). This CDR3 spans 14 amino acids. The ends lost 0 bases at V and 4 bases at J; junction bases unmatched: 2. The CDR3 nucleotides read TGTGCCAGCAGTTACTCACAGGGGAGCACTGAAGCTTTCTTT. Translating gives CASSYSQGSTEAFF.

This clone was detected a few times. V is TRBV18 and J is TRBJ2-3; D is possibly TRBD2 (6 bases). This CDR3 contains 15 residues. The V end lost 6 bases, the J end lost 1 base, and 14 bases lay between the germline ends. Germline loops: CDR1 KGHSH, CDR2 LQKENI. The CDR3 DNA sequence: TGTGCCAGCTCCCCGGTAGCGGACCGCACAGATACGCAGTATTTT. This gives the protein CASSPVADRTDTQYF.

Only a few counts were recorded for this clone. The chain recombines TRBV7-3 with TRBJ2-6; 8 nucleotides match TRBD1. The CDR3 is made up of 18 amino acids. J lost 0 bases, V lost 2 bases, and 6 bases had no gene match. Germline CDR1 and CDR2: SGHTA and FQGTGA. The CDR3 nucleotides read TGTGCCAGCAGCTTAGGGGACAGGTTCAGCTCTGGGGCCAACGTCCTGACTTTC. This codes for CASSLGDRFSSGANVLTF. The full variable domain, with the rest looked up from reference TRBV7-3 and TRBJ2-6, is GAGVSQTPSNKVTEKGKYVELRCDPISGHTALYWYRQSLGQGPEFLIYFQGTGAADDSGLPNDRFFAVRPEGSVSTLKIQRTERGDSAVYLCASSLGDRFSSGANVLTFGAGSRLTVL.

V is TRBV7-7 and J is TRBJ2-5, with a tentative D call TRBD2 (6 bases). The length of the CDR3 is 16 residues. Germline CDR1 reads SSHAT; CDR2 reads FNYEAQ (reference sequence). V was pared by 1 base and J by 4 bases, with 16 bases between. CDR3 residues: CASSLGLSGPRETQYF. DNA for the CDR3: TGTGCCAGCAGCTTAGGATTAAGCGGGCCGCGAGAGACCCAGTACTTC. The full variable domain, rest sourced from reference TRBV7-7 and TRBJ2-5, is GAGVSQSPRYKVTKRGQDVTLRCDPISSHATLYWYQQALGQGPEFLTYFNYEAQPDKSGLPSDRFSAERPEGSISTLTIQRTEQRDSAMYRCASSLGLSGPRETQYFGPGTRLLVL.

The chain uses TRBV29-1 and TRBJ2-5; tentative D call: TRBD2 (6 bases). Germline V gene sequence: CDR1 SQVTM, CDR2 ANQGSEA. The CDR3 is 12 amino acids. V lost 3 bases and J lost 2, with 7 bases in between. The chain's CDR3 is CSVEEGQETQYF. CDR3 DNA sequence: TGCAGCGTTGAGGAGGGGCAAGAGACCCAGTACTTC. Together with reference TRBV29-1 and TRBJ2-5, the CDR3 gives the full variable domain: SAVISQKPSRDICQRGTSLTIQCQVDSQVTMMFWYRQQPGQSLTLIATANQGSEATYESGFVIDKFPISRPNLTFSTLTVSNMSPEDSSIYLCSVEEGQETQYFGPGTRLLVL.

The genes are TRBV9 and TRBJ2-3, with D possibly TRBD1 on 6 matching bases. V was trimmed by 6 bases and J by 3 bases, leaving 14 bases between them. CDR3 length: 14 residues. From germline, CDR1 is SGDLS and CDR2 YYNGEE. CDR3 bases: TGTGCCAGCAACTATGGACAGTCGACAGATACGCAGTATTTT. It codes for CASNYGQSTDTQYF.

The V gene is TRBV28, the J gene TRBJ2-5, with TRBD2 matching over 7 bases. After removal of 6 bases from V and 5 bases from J, the junction contained 9 bases not matched to a gene. The V gene's germline CDR1 is MDHEN and CDR2 SYDVKM. The CDR3 extends over 14 amino acids. CDR3 sequence: CASSGGRGWETQYF. The CDR3 region has the DNA TGTGCCAGCAGCGGGGGGAGGGGTTGGGAGACCCAGTACTTC.

This sequence joins TRBV28 and TRBJ2-7; perhaps TRBD1 as D (6 bases). This CDR3 contains 15 residues. Per germline, CDR1 MDHEN and CDR2 SYDVKM. The ends were cut back, 5 bases at V and 2 bases at J, with 16 bases in the middle. The CDR3 DNA reads TGTGCCAGCAGTCCGATCCTAGGGGGTACCTACGAGCAGTACTTC. This sequence encodes CASSPILGGTYEQYF.

The CDR3 DNA reads TGTGCCAGCAGTGAGCCCCAGGGAAATCAGCCCCAGCATTTT. This gives the protein CASSEPQGNQPQHF. The chain links TRBV25-1 to TRBJ1-5; the D gene is possibly TRBD1 (5 bases). Looked up from germline, CDR1 is MGHDK and CDR2 is SYGVNS. Trimming took off 3 bases at V and 4 bases at J, with 10 bases between the two ends. The CDR3 runs 14 residues.